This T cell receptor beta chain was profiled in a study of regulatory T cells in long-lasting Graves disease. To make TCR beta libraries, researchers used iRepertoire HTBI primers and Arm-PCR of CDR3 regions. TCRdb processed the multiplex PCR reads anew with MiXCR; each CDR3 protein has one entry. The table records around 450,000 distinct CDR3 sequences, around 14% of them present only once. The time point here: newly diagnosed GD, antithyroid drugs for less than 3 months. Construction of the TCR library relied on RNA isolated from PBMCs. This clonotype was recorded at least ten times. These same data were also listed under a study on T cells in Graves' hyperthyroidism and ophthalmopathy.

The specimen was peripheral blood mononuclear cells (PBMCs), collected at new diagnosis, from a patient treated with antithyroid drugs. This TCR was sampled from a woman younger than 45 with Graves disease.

CDR3 DNA sequence: TGCAGCGTCTCTGGGGTCTCCTACGAGCAGTACTTC. Its protein product is CSVSGVSYEQYF. The gene calls are TRBV29-1 and TRBJ2-7; D remains unclear. Germline CDR1 SQVTM, CDR2 ANQGSEA. The CDR3 is made up of 12 amino acids. Trimming pared 6 bases from V and 0 bases from J, leaving 9 bases between.